This T cell receptor beta chain was captured in a study of cytomegalovirus exposure and HLA in healthy donors listed by TCRdb under 2017. Background for the entire study: An earlier analysis of 587 of the donors reported more than 250 Gb of sequence data and 120 million or so unique TCR beta sequences from some 180 million T cells. Typing coverage differed by locus: A, B, C, DRB1 and DQB1 were typed in roughly 629-630 donors, DQA1 in 500 to 550, DPA1 in some 600, and DPB1 in approximately 450. Because of strong linkage in the cohort, roughly five DR-DQ haplotypes were treated as single units for association and clustering. A later genetic analysis took genome-wide SNP genotypes for about three fifths of the 666 donors and used that subset as a discovery cohort. A later analysis re-examined previously published TCR beta repertoires from more than 650 donors and added high-resolution HLA genotyping to investigate patterns of TCR occurrence. Of the approximately 400 genotyped donors, over 65% fell in the genetic ancestry cluster associated with self-reported Caucasian donors. The study used immunosequencing to profile the T cell repertoires of several hundred subjects and linked those repertoires to cytomegalovirus serostatus. Donor age, sex, ethnicity and CMV serostatus were compiled together with the repertoire data. In addition to the first cohort of hundreds of subjects, a separate validation cohort of 120 different subjects was used. Among some 400 genotyped donors of the cohort, an average of around 250,000 unique TCR beta nucleotide sequences was sequenced per donor, of which approximately 19% were non-productive. Roughly 300 gigabases of sequencing data and around 88 million unique TCR sequences made up an early release that covered roughly 670 HLA-typed donors. An earlier analysis of more than 450 of the donors used high-throughput TCR beta sequencing to judge whether each TCR beta V gene segment behaved as functional or pseudogenic. High-throughput TCR immunosequencing, statistical association of individual TCRs with disease status, and machine learning were combined to predict cytomegalovirus infection status. Every repertoire in the discovery cohort had been generated on one and the same sequencing platform. Class I and class II HLA loci were covered by the typing at four-digit resolution. The study was designed to test whether signatures of past pathogen exposure could be identified by cataloging public T cell receptors. Rather than drawing on any new phenotypic data, the later analysis identified candidate immune exposures from TCR beta sequences and the way those sequences occurred across donors. The investigation overall reported the following: A later analysis found that most CMV-associated TCR beta chains appeared HLA-restricted, with HLA associations seemingly driven largely by CMV exposure. According to the authors, the approach could potentially be generalized to other disease states and immunological phenotypes. A later analysis associated about 17,000 TCR beta sequences with specific HLA alleles at a false discovery rate of 0.05. A later analysis found that HLA-associated TCR beta chains were more clonally expanded and had lower generation probabilities than equally common non-associated chains. Cytomegalovirus status was reported to be diagnosed by the classifier with high specificity and sensitivity in both the original and validation cohorts. Correlated functional status among segregating V segments might reflect linkage disequilibrium, but an unknown experimental factor could not be ruled out. Some IMGT-functional V segments, including TRBV6-2 and TRBV6-3, could not be distinguished by the 87-base-pair reads and were therefore excluded. A later genetic analysis associated a missense DCLRE1C variant with V-gene and J-gene trimming of TCR beta chains, and an independent cohort replicated the association. HLA typing was unavailable for some donors at each locus, so association tests used only the typed subset. For the cohort, immune exposure information was limited to CMV serostatus. The earlier analysis of about 600 of the donors excluded about 16 rarely observed V segments, including chromosome 9 orphons, because counts were too low. A group of highly shared sequence variants was considered likely to be a technical artifact of the sequencing pipeline. While some public TCRs were present in many individuals, most TCR sequences turned up only very rarely across donors. In a later analysis, TCR association rates were found to vary across HLA loci, with the most associated TCRs seen for DRB1 alleles and the fewest for HLA-C alleles. The study gave a list of about 170 TCR beta chains associated with cytomegalovirus. Broadly in line with IMGT annotations, most TCR beta V segments showed up in productive rearrangements about 90% or about 30% of the time in an earlier analysis of 587 of the donors. Only TCR beta chains were sequenced in this cohort, and the absence of alpha or paired-chain data limited detectable features. According to a later genetic analysis, donors in an Asian-associated ancestry cluster had fewer N-insertions in productive TCRs than the roughly 700-donor mean. Presence/absence analyses assumed roughly uniform sequencing depth across donors, an assumption that may not hold. When HLA alleles, especially DR and DQ, strongly co-occurred, TCR associations were difficult to assign to individual alleles. A further reported finding was that TCR beta sequences accurately predicted the HLA-A and HLA-B alleles for most subjects in the first cohort. In vitro tests confirmed that three of the cytomegalovirus-associated TCR beta chains recognize cytomegalovirus antigens. Several of the top co-occurrence clusters appeared to be linked to parvovirus B19, influenza, CMV and Epstein-Barr virus, according to a later analysis.

In total, roughly 670 healthy bone marrow donors made up the cohort. Cohort members were all nominally healthy when sampled, although unrecorded immune exposures were likely present. The donor tested CMV seronegative, placing the donor among the roughly 400 seronegative members of the cohort. Each donor provided a peripheral blood sample, and peripheral blood mononuclear cells were used for TCR beta sequencing. Genomic DNA extraction from the blood cell samples was performed with the Qiagen DNeasy Blood Extraction Kit. Counted from cysteine to phenylalanine, this CDR3 has 14 amino acids. The CDR3 DNA has 42 bases and is translated from base 1. CDR1 and CDR2 are drawn from the germline V gene: SGHRS, YFSETQ. The protocol used for the library was the immunoSEQ multiplex PCR assay. A mixture of 60 forward primers for TCR Vbeta segments and 13 reverse primers for TCR Jbeta segments was used in the multiplex PCR. Amplification of the CDR3 region of rearranged TCR beta genes was performed with a multiplex PCR assay on genomic DNA. The Illumina HiSeq System was used to sequence the amplified TCR beta libraries as 87-base-pair reads. The published analysis was carried out like this. Across the 640 or so repertoires, a later analysis counted some 81 million unique TCR beta chains, some 11 million of which were shared by at least two donors. To remove PCR and sequencing errors, raw reads were error-corrected and collapsed into unique sequences using a nearest-neighbor algorithm that merged closely related sequences. Alignment of CDR3 sequences to IMGT reference sequences was used to assign V, D and J gene segments. For a sequence to be retained, a match of at least six nucleotides to both a V gene segment and a J gene segment was required. A rearrangement was called productive if the CDR3 had no stop codons and remained in frame with V and J, and every other rearrangement was called non-productive. CDR3 was defined by IMGT convention, running from the second conserved V-encoded cysteine to the conserved J-encoded phenylalanine. In an earlier analysis of more than 550 of the donors, sequences lacking an unambiguous match to a single V gene segment were excluded. An earlier analysis of a few hundred of the donors called V segments functional above 56.7% productive rearrangements and segregating when the between-donor standard deviation exceeded 5%. A statistical classification framework was developed to diagnose cytomegalovirus status using the catalog of TCR beta chain sequences. In a later analysis, TCR nucleotide sequences were compared against IMGT/GENE-DB human TR gene sequences so that V and J genes could be assigned. In a later analysis, CDR3 sequences and most-parsimonious VDJ recombination scenarios were assigned using the TCRdist pipeline. A later analysis defined each TCR beta chain by its CDR3 amino acid sequence plus V-gene family, and excluded reads lacking a unique V-gene family. As a way to deal with suspected cross-contamination and a sequencing artifact, a later analysis dropped 450 to 700 nucleotide sequences that were highly shared and had low generation probability. In a later analysis, a clonal expansion index for each public chain was calculated from normalized within-repertoire ranks of inferred template counts. In a later analysis, generation probabilities were computed using a VDJ recombination model fitted to out-of-frame rearrangements, and the results were checked against IGoR. In a later analysis, hypergeometric tests were used to score TCR-TCR, TCR-HLA and TCR-CMV co-occurrence, with a repertoire-size bias correction applied to TCR pairs. A later analysis estimated false discovery rates by permuting HLA or CMV assignments 20 times. In a later analysis, co-occurring TCRs were grouped using DBSCAN, and TCRdist sequence similarity was added for clustering within HLA-allele-positive subsets. Co-occurrence clustering excluded repertoires with fewer than 30,000 or more than 120,000 public chains, plus five with anomalous nucleotide sharing. TCRdb took over this immuneACCESS table, retaining in-frame rearrangements with V and J assigned. Such tables are incomplete; in checked studies, under half of the missing clones stem from an unresolved V gene, and the remainder is unexplained. V, J and clone size derive from that table, while D and trimming were established from the DNA sequence. The sample has 200,000 or so clones on record, roughly 80% of them singletons. Jointly, the top ten make up around 0.2% of the sample.

On this clone: The clone's antigen remains unknown. One junction end disagrees with the germline gene, perhaps due to a read error.

The rearranged segments are TRBV5-1 and TRBJ1-1; the D gene is unclear. Sequencing was performed on PBMCs. The source of this sequence is a girl aged 2-9 years in good health and CMV-seronegative. Here the CDR3 is given as CASSPDGPLTEASF. The sequenced DNA is TGCGCCAGCAGCCCAGATGGCCCCCTGACTGAAGCTTCCTTT.